A selection of T cell receptor beta chains follows, all from one sample in a study of OX40 agonist ivuxolimab in advanced cancers. Libraries were prepared by immunoSEQ multiplex PCR; TCRdb keeps only in-frame clonotypes and omits some of them. The repertoire has more than 40,000 clones, about nine tenths of them found once; the top ten carry about 1%. The sequences come from CD4+ or CD8+ T cells sorted from blood, collected in a trial of the OX40 agonist ivuxolimab. Every receptor here comes from an adult with an advanced solid tumor such as melanoma, head and neck, liver or kidney cancer. The CDR3 runs from the conserved cysteine through the conserved F or W. Fields, in order: D gene, J gene, V gene, clone size, CDR3 DNA, CDR3 protein. The D gene is left open where the match is weak. Only some rows state a clone size, as once, few, many or a class for expanded clones.

d_gene: .
j_gene: TRBJ2-7
v_gene: TRBV19
abundance: once
CDR3nt: TGTGCCAGTAGTTTGACGGTTAGCTCCTACGAGCAGTACTTC
CDR3aa: CASSLTVSSYEQYF

d_gene: .
j_gene: TRBJ1-6
v_gene: TRBV7-9
abundance: .
CDR3nt: TGTGCCAGCAGCTCCAGTAATTCACCCCTCCACTTT
CDR3aa: CASSSSNSPLHF

d_gene: .
j_gene: TRBJ1-1
v_gene: TRBV9
abundance: .
CDR3nt: TGTGCCAGCAGCGTGCTCCGGGACACTGAAGCTTTCTTT
CDR3aa: CASSVLRDTEAFF

d_gene: .
j_gene: TRBJ2-1
v_gene: TRBV10-3
abundance: .
CDR3nt: TGTGCCATCAGTGAAGGCTATGAGTCCTACAATGAGCAGTTCTTC
CDR3aa: CAISEGYESYNEQFF

d_gene: .
j_gene: TRBJ1-5
v_gene: TRBV7-2
abundance: .
CDR3nt: TGTGCCAGCAGCTTAGAGAATCAGCCCCAGCATTTT
CDR3aa: CASSLENQPQHF

d_gene: .
j_gene: TRBJ1-1
v_gene: TRBV30
abundance: .
CDR3nt: TGTGCCTGGAGTGGCGCACGGGGCACTGAAGCTTTCTTT
CDR3aa: CAWSGARGTEAFF

d_gene: .
j_gene: TRBJ2-5
v_gene: TRBV6-6
abundance: .
CDR3nt: TGTGCCAGCAGTTACTCGGGCAGTAAAGAGACCCAGTACTTC
CDR3aa: CASSYSGSKETQYF

d_gene: .
j_gene: TRBJ2-2
v_gene: TRBV2
abundance: .
CDR3nt: TGTGCCAGCAGATTAACAGAAGCGAACACCGGGGAGCTGTTTTTT
CDR3aa: CASRLTEANTGELFF

d_gene: .
j_gene: TRBJ1-1
v_gene: TRBV7-9
abundance: .
CDR3nt: TGTGCCAGCAGCTTCCAGGGGAACACTGAAGCTTTCTTT
CDR3aa: CASSFQGNTEAFF

d_gene: TRBD2
j_gene: TRBJ2-2
v_gene: TRBV9
abundance: .
CDR3nt: TGTGCCAGCAGCGCCAGTCTAGCGGGGAACACCGGGGAGCTGTTTTTT
CDR3aa: CASSASLAGNTGELFF

d_gene: .
j_gene: TRBJ1-1
v_gene: TRBV5-1
abundance: .
CDR3nt: TGCGCCAGCAGCTTGTCAAACAGGAACACTGAAGCTTTCTTT
CDR3aa: CASSLSNRNTEAFF

d_gene: TRBD1
j_gene: TRBJ2-7
v_gene: TRBV7-2
abundance: .
CDR3nt: TGTGCCAGCAGCCCCAGACAGGGTTGGGGAGAGCAGTACTTC
CDR3aa: CASSPRQGWGEQYF